Listed below are T cell receptor beta chains from one sample, sequenced in a study of T cell responses to AZD1222 COVID-19 vaccine. Sequencing was performed with immunoSEQ multiplex PCR; in TCRdb, only in-frame clones are kept and a portion is missing. Of 90,000 to 150,000 clones listed, approximately 84% are singletons. The starting material was peripheral blood, obtained on day 0 of AZD1222 vaccination. The receptors were gathered from an adult in good health. Both conserved end residues are part of each CDR3. The order of the fields is J gene, V gene, D gene, CDR3 DNA, CDR3 protein. D genes are given only for firm matches.

j_call: TRBJ2-3; v_call: TRBV7-3; d_call: TRBD2; cdr3_nt: TGTGCCAGCAGCTCGCGATCGTTAGCGGGAAGCACAGATACGCAGTATTTT; cdr3_aa: CASSSRSLAGSTDTQYF
j_call: TRBJ1-1; v_call: TRBV28; d_call: NA; cdr3_nt: TGTGCCAGCAGTCAAAACGGGGGGACTGAAGCTTTCTTT; cdr3_aa: CASSQNGGTEAFF
j_call: TRBJ2-3; v_call: TRBV18; d_call: NA; cdr3_nt: TGTGCCAGCAGAGGGACATGGACAGATACGCAGTATTTT; cdr3_aa: CASRGTWTDTQYF
j_call: TRBJ1-1; v_call: TRBV19; d_call: NA; cdr3_nt: TGTGCCAGTAGACGCGGGGCGGGAGATGAGGGCGAAGCTTTCTTT; cdr3_aa: CASRRGAGDEGEAFF
j_call: TRBJ2-4; v_call: TRBV10-1; d_call: TRBD1; cdr3_nt: TGCGCCAGCAGTTCCAGGGGGTGGGAGAACATTCAGTACTTC; cdr3_aa: CASSSRGWENIQYF
j_call: TRBJ2-1; v_call: TRBV2; d_call: NA; cdr3_nt: TGTGCCAGCAGTGAAAGGGGGGGGGCCTACAATGAGCAGTTCTTC; cdr3_aa: CASSERGGAYNEQFF
j_call: TRBJ1-2; v_call: TRBV6-5; d_call: NA; cdr3_nt: TGTGCCAGCACCCCATCGGGGACATCTGGCTACACCTTC; cdr3_aa: CASTPSGTSGYTF
j_call: TRBJ2-1; v_call: TRBV10-1; d_call: NA; cdr3_nt: TGCGCCAGCAGCCGGGCCCACACCGGGACCGGATGGGGTGAGCAGTTCTTC; cdr3_aa: CASSRAHTGTGWGEQFF
j_call: TRBJ1-3; v_call: TRBV7-8; d_call: TRBD1; cdr3_nt: TGTGCCAGCAGCCGCACGGGGACAGCAGCCTCTGGAAACACCATATATTTT; cdr3_aa: CASSRTGTAASGNTIYF
j_call: TRBJ1-2; v_call: TRBV24-1; d_call: NA; cdr3_nt: TGTGCCACCAGTGATTGGGGGCAGGGACGGGATGGCTACACCTTC; cdr3_aa: CATSDWGQGRDGYTF
j_call: TRBJ1-4; v_call: TRBV7-9; d_call: NA; cdr3_nt: TGTGCCAGCAGCTTAATGGGACTCTCTAATGAAAAACTGTTTTTT; cdr3_aa: CASSLMGLSNEKLFF
j_call: TRBJ2-7; v_call: TRBV19; d_call: NA; cdr3_nt: TGTGCCAGTAGTGCTGCAGGACCCTACGAGCAGTACTTC; cdr3_aa: CASSAAGPYEQYF
j_call: TRBJ2-2; v_call: TRBV19; d_call: TRBD1; cdr3_nt: TGTGCCAGTAGTATTAGGACAGGGCAAAAAAACGGGGAGCTGTTTTTT; cdr3_aa: CASSIRTGQKNGELFF
j_call: TRBJ1-1; v_call: TRBV28; d_call: TRBD1; cdr3_nt: TGTGCCAGCAGGGCATCCAGTGGACAGGGCTCTGAAGCTTTCTTT; cdr3_aa: CASRASSGQGSEAFF
j_call: TRBJ1-2; v_call: TRBV5-1; d_call: TRBD1; cdr3_nt: TGCGCCAGCAGCCCCTCGTCGACAGGGAGGAATGGCTACACCTTC; cdr3_aa: CASSPSSTGRNGYTF